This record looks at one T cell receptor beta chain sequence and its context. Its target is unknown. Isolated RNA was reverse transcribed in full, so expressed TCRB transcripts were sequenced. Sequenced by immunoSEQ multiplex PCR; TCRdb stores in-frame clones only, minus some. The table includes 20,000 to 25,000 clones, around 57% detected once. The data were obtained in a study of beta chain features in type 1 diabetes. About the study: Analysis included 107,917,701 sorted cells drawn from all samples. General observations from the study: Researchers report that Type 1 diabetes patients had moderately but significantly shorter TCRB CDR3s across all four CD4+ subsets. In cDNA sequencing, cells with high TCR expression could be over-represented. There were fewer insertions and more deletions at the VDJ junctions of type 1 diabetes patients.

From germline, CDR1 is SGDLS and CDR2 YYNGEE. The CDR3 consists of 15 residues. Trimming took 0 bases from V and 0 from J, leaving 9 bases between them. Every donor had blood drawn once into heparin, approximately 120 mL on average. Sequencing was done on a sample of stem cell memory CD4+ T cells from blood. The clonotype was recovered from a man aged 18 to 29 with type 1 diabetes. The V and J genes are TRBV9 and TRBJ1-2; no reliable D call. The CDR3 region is CASSVATTPNYGYTF. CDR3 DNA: TGTGCCAGCAGCGTAGCTACGACACCTAACTATGGCTACACCTTC.